This note documents a single T cell receptor (beta chain) sequence. These data originate in a study of blood T cells in healthy people across ages. Next came a second PCR, run for about 7 to 12 cycles, which used a sample-barcoded 5' primer along with a J-beta primer mix. Each CDR3 protein is one row after TCRdb ran MiXCR on the 5' RACE reads. The sample holds 1.5 million to 2 million distinct CDR3 sequences, 28% seen once. V was shortened by 0 bases and J by 2 bases, with 18 bases between the two germline ends. The CDR3 covers 18 residues. Germline V CDR1 and CDR2: WNHNN, SYGVQD (reference sequence).

Material: blood. This sequence joins TRBV10-1 and TRBJ2-3, with a tentative D call TRBD1 (6 bases). The sequence was obtained from a woman aged 30 to 39 in good health. The CDR3 reads CASSESLGQLTFTDTQYF. CDR3 DNA: TGCGCCAGCAGTGAGTCGTTGGGACAACTTACCTTCACAGATACGCAGTATTTT.